The 19 T cell receptor beta chains listed next were all sequenced from one sample in a study of T cell changes during pregnancy in multiple sclerosis. TCRdb's copy holds only in-frame clones and misses some; the assay was immunoSEQ multiplex PCR. The sample yields 69,000 or so clones, more than 75% seen once. Sequenced material: peripheral blood, taken in the third trimester of pregnancy. The source is a female donor with multiple sclerosis, enrolled in a pregnancy study.

The genes are TRBV6-1 and TRBJ1-1, with 7 positions matching TRBD1. Germline values: CDR1 MNHNS, CDR2 SASEGT. The trim removed 8 bases at V and 4 bases at J, leaving 10 bases unmatched. The CDR3 has 14 residues. The CDR3 coding sequence is TGTGCCAGCGGCGTCAAGACAGGGCCCACTGAAGCTTTCTTT. Protein product: CASGVKTGPTEAFF.

The J gene is TRBJ2-1, the V gene TRBV7-3, with TRBD2 identical over 9 bases. J was trimmed by 6 bases and V by 8 bases; bases with no gene match: 11. The CDR3 contains 15 residues. The germline V gene encodes CDR1 SGHTA and CDR2 FQGTGA. The CDR3, as DNA: TGTGCCAGCCAAGCTCGGGGTAGCGGGGGCAATGAGCAGTTCTTC. It encodes CASQARGSGGNEQFF.

This chain joins TRBV5-1 and TRBJ2-7; TRBD1 aligns across 8 bases. This CDR3 comprises 15 residues. Germline V gives CDR1 SGHRS, CDR2 YFSETQ. J gave up 7 bases and V 5 bases, and 14 bases lay outside the gene matches. For the CDR3, the DNA is TGCGCCAGCAGATCGGGGACAGGTTGGCTGCGGGAGCAGTACTTC. Amino acids: CASRSGTGWLREQYF.

As concerns this clone: The same CDR3 is also encoded by other DNA sequences in this sample. The rearrangement uses TRBV6-1 and TRBJ1-5, with TRBD1 identical over 8 bases. Germline CDR1 is MNHNS and CDR2 is SASEGT. The CDR3 covers 13 residues. Trimming at V came to 6 bases and at J to 5 bases, leaving 3 bases not matched to a gene. In DNA, the CDR3 is TGTGCCAGCAGCGCACAGGGGGATCAGCCCCAGCATTTT. Its protein is CASSAQGDQPQHF.

The chain carries TRBV5-6 and TRBJ1-2; TRBD1 aligns across 10 bases. The CDR3 extends over 14 amino acids. Looked up from germline, CDR1 is SGHDT and CDR2 is YYEEEE. V gave up 4 bases and J gave up 4 bases; unmatched junction bases: 4. CDR3 DNA: TGTGCCAGCAGCACGGGGACAGGGGTCTATGGCTACACCTTC. This sequence encodes CASSTGTGVYGYTF.

V is TRBV5-4 and J is TRBJ1-1; D ambiguous. The germline V gene has CDR1 SGHNT and CDR2 YYREEE (reference sequence). Trimming took off 4 bases at V and 3 bases at J, with 7 bases between the two ends. The CDR3 has 12 residues. The DNA for the CDR3 is TGTGCCAGCAGCATGAGGGACACTGAAGCTTTCTTT. It codes for CASSMRDTEAFF.

The chain uses TRBV7-3 and TRBJ2-1; tentative D call: TRBD2 (6 bases). CDR1 is SGHTA, CDR2 FQGTGA, per germline. V shed 5 bases and J shed 2 bases, with 13 bases lying between them. This CDR3 is 15 amino acids long. CDR3 bases: TGTGCCAGCAGCCTCGGGGTAGCGGCCTACAATGAGCAGTTCTTC. Its translation is CASSLGVAAYNEQFF.

The chain has TRBV18 and TRBJ2-7; 11 bases match TRBD2. Per the germline V gene, CDR1 is KGHSH and CDR2 is LQKENI. The CDR3 has 14 amino acids. Trimming at V came to 3 bases and at J to 3 bases, leaving 1 base not matched to a gene. The CDR3 bases are TGTGCCAGCTCACCGCTAGCGGGGGGCTACGAGCAGTACTTC. Translation: CASSPLAGGYEQYF.

This chain connects TRBV5-1 to TRBJ2-1; 8 bases are a match to TRBD1. The ends lost 0 bases at V and 9 bases at J; junction bases unmatched: 8. From germline, CDR1 is SGHRS and CDR2 YFSETQ. This CDR3 comprises 15 residues. The CDR3 loop is CASSLETGVYLEQFF. The CDR3 DNA follows: TGCGCCAGCAGCTTGGAGACAGGGGTTTATCTTGAGCAGTTCTTC. The full variable domain, its missing parts supplied by reference TRBV5-1 and TRBJ2-1, is KAGVTQTPRYLIKTRGQQVTLSCSPISGHRSVSWYQQTPGQGLQFLFEYFSETQRNKGNFPGRFSGRQFSNSRSEMNVSTLELGDSALYLCASSLETGVYLEQFFGPGTRLTVL.

This clone was seen only once. The CDR3 DNA is TGCGCCAGCAGCTGGGGAGGTGGGGCCAACGTCCTGACTTTC. Translation gives CASSWGGGANVLTF. The J gene is TRBJ2-6, the V gene TRBV5-1, with D perhaps matching TRBD2 (6 bases). The CDR3 covers 14 residues. Germline-derived CDR1 and CDR2 are SGHRS and YFSETQ. V was pared by 3 bases and J by 3 bases, with 7 bases between.

V is TRBV5-1 and J is TRBJ2-5; 7 bases are a match to TRBD1. The germline V gene encodes CDR1 SGHRS and CDR2 YFSETQ. The CDR3 covers 15 residues. V shed 3 bases and J 1 base; nucleotides not matched to a gene: 6. In nucleotides, the CDR3 is TGCGCCAGCAGCTCTCCCCGGACAGGCCAAGAGACCCAGTACTTC. Protein sequence: CASSSPRTGQETQYF.

The count of this clone is one. The V call is TRBV28, the J call TRBJ2-7; 10 nucleotides line up with TRBD2. Unmatched junction bases numbered 11, after V lost 6 bases and J lost 6 bases. The germline CDR1 and CDR2 sequences are MDHEN and SYDVKM. The CDR3 totals 15 residues. The CDR3 region is CASRWASGGYSEQYF. CDR3 DNA sequence: TGTGCCAGCAGATGGGCTAGCGGGGGATATTCCGAGCAGTACTTC.

This chain links TRBV5-1 with TRBJ1-1, with D possibly TRBD1 on 5 matching bases. Per the germline V gene, CDR1 is SGHRS and CDR2 is YFSETQ. The CDR3 is 14 amino acids. V was pared by 2 bases and J by 2 bases, with 10 bases between. The CDR3 here is CASSLGAANTEAFF. CDR3 nucleotides: TGCGCCAGCAGCTTAGGGGCCGCCAACACTGAAGCTTTCTTT. The full variable domain, rest sourced from reference TRBV5-1 and TRBJ1-1, is KAGVTQTPRYLIKTRGQQVTLSCSPISGHRSVSWYQQTPGQGLQFLFEYFSETQRNKGNFPGRFSGRQFSNSRSEMNVSTLELGDSALYLCASSLGAANTEAFFGQGTRLTVV.

The chain joins TRBV6-6 to TRBJ1-1; TRBD1 is a possible D gene (6 bases). The CDR3 spans 15 residues. Germline V lookup: CDR1 MNHNY, CDR2 SVGAGI (reference sequence). V lost 4 bases and J lost 7, with 19 bases in between. CDR3 coding DNA: TGTGCCAGCAGTTCTTGGACAGAATCCCCTTATGAAGCTTTCTTT. It translates to CASSSWTESPYEAFF.

The rearrangement uses TRBV5-8 and TRBJ2-3; 11 bases line up with TRBD2. V shed 2 bases and J 2 bases; nucleotides not matched to a gene: 1. Per germline, CDR1 SGHTS and CDR2 YDEGEE. The CDR3 extends over 15 amino acids. CDR3 DNA: TGTGCCAGCAGCTTACTAGCGGGGGTCACAGATACGCAGTATTTT. It specifies CASSLLAGVTDTQYF.

J is TRBJ2-5 and V is TRBV18; D is unresolved. Germline values: CDR1 KGHSH, CDR2 LQKENI. V dropped 2 bases and J dropped 5 bases, with 9 bases sitting between them. This CDR3 comprises 13 residues. Here the CDR3 DNA reads TGTGCCAGCTCACCAGTAGTTCGGGAGACCCAGTACTTC. Protein sequence: CASSPVVRETQYF.

CDR3 DNA: TGTGCCAGCATCAACGGAGCTAAGATCATGAACACTGAAGCTTTCTTT. Its translation: CASINGAKIMNTEAFF. The chain links TRBV6-6 to TRBJ1-1; the D is unclear. The CDR3 totals 16 residues. Germline V gives CDR1 MNHNY, CDR2 SVGAGI (reference sequence). V lost 7 bases, J lost 0 bases, and 18 bases lay in between.

CDR3 nucleotides: TGCAGCGTCGGCGGCGGCCAAGAGACCCAGTACTTC. It translates to CSVGGGQETQYF. The rearrangement joins TRBV29-1 to TRBJ2-5; D gene unclear. This CDR3 has 12 residues. Germline lookup yields CDR1 SQVTM and CDR2 ANQGSEA. V lost 6 bases, J lost 1 base, and 9 bases lay in between.

V is TRBV11-2 and J is TRBJ2-7; D possibly corresponds to TRBD2 (5 bases). The germline V and J ends were trimmed by 1 base and 1 base, with 8 bases remaining between them. Germline loops: CDR1 SGHAT, CDR2 FQNNGV. The CDR3 loop spans 14 amino acids. This CDR3 reads CASSLGGLSYEQYF. The CDR3 DNA is TGTGCCAGCAGCTTAGGTGGACTTTCCTACGAGCAGTACTTC.